This T cell receptor (beta chain) was recovered during a study of T cells in Graves' hyperthyroidism and ophthalmopathy. This clonotype was counted at least ten times. The antigen remains unidentified. Hyperthyroidism in the patients, aged 18 to 65, was newly diagnosed and under 2 months in duration. Study observations and caveats: A model of 13 V-J features distinguished ophthalmopathy from stable hyperthyroidism.

Amplification targeted TCR beta CDR3 regions from RNA transcripts. HTBI primers drove first-round RT-PCR of the TCR CDR3. MiXCR was run by TCRdb on the multiplex PCR reads, yielding one entry per CDR3 protein. Of 280,000 or so distinct CDR3 sequences detected, roughly 15% appear once; the ten largest clones hold 30%. Germline values: CDR1 SGHRS, CDR2 YFSETQ. V lost 3 bases, J lost 0 bases, and 13 bases lay in between. The CDR3 runs 16 residues. The chain is built from TRBV5-1 and TRBJ2-1; tentatively, D is TRBD2 (6 bases). The sequence derives from a woman in her forties or fifties with Graves' hyperthyroidism that later progressed to Graves' ophthalmopathy. The source material was blood. Here the CDR3 DNA reads TGCGCCAGCAGCTGGGGACTGGGAAGCTCCTACAATGAGCAGTTCTTC. Its protein product is CASSWGLGSSYNEQFF.